The rows below give T cell receptor beta chains drawn from one sample of a study of a mutant IDH1 vaccine in newly diagnosed glioma. Sequencing used immunoSEQ multiplex PCR; TCRdb keeps in-frame clones, though not all of them. The repertoire holds about 94,000 clones, with 85% to 90% as singletons. No antigen is known for these receptors. Source: PBMCs, taken from a glioma patient whose treatment included an IDH1 peptide vaccine. The receptors derive from a woman between 50 and 59 years old with glioma. CDR3s leave out the opening cysteine and the closing phenylalanine or tryptophan. Each record gives: V gene, J gene, clone size, CDR3 protein. Some rows have no size entry. The others give once, few or many, or a class for an expanded clone.

>TRBV5-1|TRBJ2-2|NA
ASSPTSGAATGELF
>TRBV18|TRBJ2-5|NA
ASSRRRTRETQY
>TRBV27|TRBJ1-5|NA
ASSYGRGRFNQPQH
>TRBV25-1|TRBJ2-7|NA
ASSPGGYEQY
>TRBV7-9|TRBJ2-7|NA
ASSAGTGGSYEQY
>TRBV7-2|TRBJ2-5|NA
ASSLQDTVETQY
>TRBV5-1|TRBJ2-7|NA
ASSLDVGSSYEQY
>TRBV27|TRBJ2-5|NA
ASTPQETQY
>TRBV7-2|TRBJ1-2|NA
ASSLGVYTNYGYT
>TRBV28|TRBJ2-1|NA
ASSLYGSYNEQF
>TRBV6-1|TRBJ2-7|NA
ASERSGSSYEQY
>TRBV19|TRBJ2-1|NA
ASSMDGAYNEQF
>TRBV27|TRBJ2-5|NA
ASSPAGEGKGETQY
>TRBV4-2|TRBJ2-3|NA
ASSQDPGGPRTDTQY
>TRBV13|TRBJ1-5|NA
ASSLQGDQPQH
>TRBV27|TRBJ2-3|NA
ASSSGRYTDTQY
>TRBV6-6|TRBJ2-7|NA
ASSYSDNYEQY
>TRBV6-4|TRBJ1-1|NA
ASGGDRNTEAF
>TRBV6-5|TRBJ2-7|NA
ASSYRGYSYEQY
>TRBV2|TRBJ2-1|NA
ASSVQREGWNEQF
>TRBV2|TRBJ1-5|NA
ASSRDRNQPQH
>TRBV19|TRBJ2-6|few
ASSIGTGSSGANVLT
>TRBV5-1|TRBJ1-4|NA
ASSLAPMTSQGASDEKLF
>TRBV7-9|TRBJ1-1|few
ASSLGTEAF
>TRBV11-2|TRBJ1-4|once
ASSLQLGTGNEKLF
>TRBV2|TRBJ2-4|NA
ASSENLAGGGKNIQY
>TRBV6-5|TRBJ1-2|NA
ASSSLRQGHGYT
>TRBV5-1|TRBJ2-2|NA
ASSLSLAGATGELF
>TRBV10-3|TRBJ2-7|NA
AIRPGDSYEQY
>TRBV6-5|TRBJ2-7|NA
ASSYSRGMLY
>TRBV28|TRBJ2-7|NA
ASSSPGTVNSYEQY
>TRBV19|TRBJ2-1|NA
ASSQGYNEQF
>TRBV27|TRBJ2-7|NA
ASSRVGASGTEQY
>TRBV5-1|TRBJ2-5|few
ASSPGTGGVWGETQY
>TRBV10-3|TRBJ1-5|NA
AISVEGNQPQH
>TRBV15|TRBJ2-3|NA
ATSRGPSTDTQY
>TRBV27|TRBJ2-5|many
ASSFRRDGAQY
>TRBV11-2|TRBJ1-1|once
ASSLEGPNTEAF
>TRBV7-9|TRBJ1-6|NA
ASSLGNRGGSPLH
>TRBV29-1|TRBJ1-2|NA
SVRDNYGYT
>TRBV11-2|TRBJ1-2|once
ASSSNRDGYT
>TRBV5-1|TRBJ1-2|NA
ASSEGTVLTNYGYT
>TRBV4-2|TRBJ2-7|NA
ASSEDYREQY
>TRBV18|TRBJ2-4|NA
ASSPQGPGGAKNIQY
>TRBV2|TRBJ2-7|NA
ASYSGRGSEQY
>TRBV28|TRBJ1-2|NA
ANRAPGDGYT
>TRBV5-1|TRBJ1-3|once
ASSLDVGNTIY
>TRBV7-9|TRBJ1-5|NA
ASSLEGGQPQH